This TCR beta chain was identified in a study of spatial heterogeneity in lung cancer. Time point of the sample: sample taken at primary tumor resection. Sequencing of whole RNA from tumor, nontumor lung or frozen PBMC involved no sorting. The sample holds many counts of this clonotype. This beta chain appears as a stray read in a library generated for alpha chains; its size is not informative. TCRdb ran MiXCR on the 5' RACE reads and lists one entry per CDR3 protein. Of approximately 12,000 distinct CDR3 sequences listed, more than 4.5% were seen once; the top ten hold about 36%. The origin of this receptor is a human donor with early-stage non-small cell lung cancer. The sample in question was lung tumor tissue, obtained at surgery.

The CDR3 loop is CASIVGLAGETQYF. The CDR3 nucleotides are TGTGCCAGCATTGTAGGACTAGCGGGAGAGACCCAGTACTTC. V usage is TRBV2 and J usage is TRBJ2-5, with TRBD2 identical over 11 bases. CDR1 and CDR2 (germline): SNHLY, FYNNEI. The V segment lost 7 bases and the J segment 4 bases; nucleotides outside the gene matches: 5. The CDR3 runs 14 residues. Together with reference TRBV2 and TRBJ2-5, the CDR3 gives the full variable domain: EPEVTQTPSHQVTQMGQEVILRCVPISNHLYFYWYRQILGQKVEFLVSFYNNEISEKSEIFDDQFSVERPDGSNFTLKIRSTKLEDSAMYFCASIVGLAGETQYFGPGTRLLVL.